Following are 9 T cell receptor beta chains from one sample sequenced in a study of cytomegalovirus exposure and HLA in healthy donors listed by TCRdb under 2017. The method behind the library was the immunoSEQ multiplex PCR assay. For the multiplex PCR, a mixture combining 60 forward primers for TCR Vbeta segments and 13 reverse primers for TCR Jbeta segments was used. TCRdb limited this immuneACCESS table to in-frame rearrangements with V and J called. A share of clones is missing; checked studies link under half to unresolved V genes, and the rest is unexplained. The sample table holds over 150,000 clones, of which roughly 81% were seen once. 2.5% to 3% of the sample lies in the top ten. Sequencing input: PBMCs. These TCRs come from a man in his thirties or forties in good health and CMV-seropositive.

This chain's CDR3 is CASSPAGAYNEQFF. DNA of the CDR3: TGTGCCAGCTCACCAGCGGGAGCGTACAATGAGCAGTTCTTC. The genes are TRBV18 and TRBJ2-1; 7 nucleotides align to TRBD2. The CDR3 has 14 residues. From germline, CDR1 is KGHSH and CDR2 LQKENI. V shed 2 bases and J 4 bases; nucleotides not matched to a gene: 2.

The rearrangement joins TRBV5-4 to TRBJ2-7, with a weak D call TRBD2 (6 bases). The V gene lost 0 bases and the J gene lost 7 bases, with 8 bases spanning the gap. Germline V lookup: CDR1 SGHNT, CDR2 YYREEE (reference sequence). The CDR3 length is 12 residues. CDR3 amino acids: CASSLEEGEQYF. The CDR3 nucleotides read TGTGCCAGCAGCTTGGAGGAGGGGGAGCAGTACTTC.

The genes are TRBV7-9 and TRBJ2-7, with D perhaps TRBD2 (6 bases). V lost 1 base, J lost 3 bases, and 7 bases lay in between. Germline lookup yields CDR1 SEHNR and CDR2 FQNEAQ (reference sequence). The CDR3 sequence is 13 residues long. The CDR3 loop is CASSLGTNYEQYF. As DNA, the CDR3 is TGTGCCAGCAGCTTAGGGACTAACTACGAGCAGTACTTC.

The chain recombines TRBV7-2 with TRBJ2-3; perhaps TRBD1 as D (5 bases). Per the germline V gene, CDR1 is SGHTA and CDR2 is FQGNSA. The CDR3 contains 16 residues. The ends were cut back, 6 bases at V and 1 base at J, with 17 bases in the middle. This CDR3 is CASRPRGAERTDTQYF. Written as DNA, the CDR3 is TGTGCCAGCAGGCCGCGTGGGGCGGAGCGCACAGATACGCAGTATTTT.

The V call is TRBV6-6, the J call TRBJ2-7; D is perhaps TRBD1 (6 bases). The CDR3 is 12 residues long. The ends were cut back, 4 bases at V and 6 bases at J, with 10 bases in the middle. Germline V gives CDR1 MNHNY, CDR2 SVGAGI (reference sequence). CDR3 amino acids: CASSSQGSEQYV. In DNA form, the CDR3 reads TGTGCCAGCAGTTCACAGGGAAGCGAGCAGTACGTC.

The chain recombines TRBV9 with TRBJ2-3; TRBD1 might be the D (6 bases). The CDR3 covers 15 residues. Trimming stripped 0 bases from V and 3 bases from J, with 11 bases between. Looked up from germline, CDR1 is SGDLS and CDR2 is YYNGEE. CDR3 sequence (DNA): TGTGCCAGCAGCGTAGCGGAGAGGGGGACAGATACGCAGTATTTT. This translates into CASSVAERGTDTQYF. Combining the CDR3 with reference TRBV9 and TRBJ2-3 gives the whole variable domain DSGVTQTPKHLITATGQRVTLRCSPRSGDLSVYWYQQSLDQGLQFLIQYYNGEERAKGNILERFSAQQFPDLHSELNLSSLELGDSALYFCASSVAERGTDTQYFGPGTRLTVL.

This chain connects TRBV5-5 to TRBJ2-7; TRBD2 matches 7 bases. V lost 5 bases to trimming and J lost 0 bases; unmatched junction nucleotides: 2. Germline V gives CDR1 SGHKS, CDR2 YYEKEE (reference sequence). The CDR3 has 13 residues. The CDR3: CASRREPSYEQYF. Here the CDR3 DNA reads TGTGCCAGCAGGCGGGAGCCCTCCTACGAGCAGTACTTC. The full variable domain, with the rest looked up from reference TRBV5-5 and TRBJ2-7, is DAGVTQSPTHLIKTRGQQVTLRCSPISGHKSVSWYQQVLGQGPQFIFQYYEKEERGRGNFPDRFSARQFPNYSSELNVNALLLGDSALYLCASRREPSYEQYFGPGTRLTVT.

This clone was counted only a few times. The chain has TRBV6-6 and TRBJ1-5; possible D gene TRBD1, 5 bases. Trimming took 2 bases from V and 7 from J, leaving 12 bases between them. CDR3 length: 14 amino acids. CDR1 and CDR2 from the germline V gene are MNHNY and SVGAGI (reference sequence). The CDR3 DNA sequence: TGTGCCAGCAGTTACATCCCGCAGGGCCAGCCCCAGCATTTT. As protein: CASSYIPQGQPQHF.

The chain uses TRBV9 and TRBJ2-3; the match to TRBD2 covers 8 bases. The CDR3 length is 16 residues. CDR1 SGDLS and CDR2 YYNGEE come from the germline V gene. V was clipped by 0 bases and J by 2 bases; unmatched bases: 5. This CDR3 reads CASSVATSGVTDTQYF. The CDR3 region has the DNA TGTGCCAGCAGCGTAGCTACTAGCGGAGTCACAGATACGCAGTATTTT. Filled out from reference TRBV9 and TRBJ2-3, the complete variable domain reads DSGVTQTPKHLITATGQRVTLRCSPRSGDLSVYWYQQSLDQGLQFLIQYYNGEERAKGNILERFSAQQFPDLHSELNLSSLELGDSALYFCASSVATSGVTDTQYFGPGTRLTVL.